One sample yielded the 10 T cell receptor beta chains listed below, sequenced in a study of blood T cell repertoires in COVID-19. Using immunoSEQ multiplex PCR, the repertoire was profiled, and TCRdb retains in-frame clones only, with some absent. The table shows hundreds of thousands of clones, with 86% occurring only once. Source material: peripheral blood. The source of these receptors is an older man with acute or convalescent COVID-19.

The gene calls are TRBV2 and TRBJ2-2; 10 nucleotides match TRBD2. This CDR3 is 15 amino acids long. J was trimmed by 4 bases and V by 9 bases; bases with no gene match: 8. From germline, CDR1 is SNHLY and CDR2 FYNNEI. CDR3 DNA: TGTGCCAGTAGCCCTAGCGGGAGAGGCACCGGGGAGCTGTTTTTT. It encodes CASSPSGRGTGELFF.

This chain joins TRBV20-1 and TRBJ2-7; D not certain. This CDR3 has 11 residues. Trimming took off 0 bases at V and 5 bases at J, with 5 bases between the two ends. The germline V gene encodes CDR1 DFQATT and CDR2 SNEGSKA (reference sequence). The CDR3 nucleotides are TGCAGTGCTAGAGATAAGCACGAGCAGTACTTC. Translation gives CSARDKHEQYF.

The chain is built from TRBV6-5 and TRBJ1-2; tentative D call: TRBD1 (5 bases). V was cut by 8 bases and J by 2 bases, with 15 bases left in between. Germline CDR1 is MNHEY and CDR2 is SVGAGI. The CDR3 covers 14 residues. The CDR3 reads CASPKPGQNYGYTF. The CDR3 DNA is TGTGCCAGCCCTAAGCCAGGGCAGAACTATGGCTACACCTTC.

The chain recombines TRBV5-1 with TRBJ1-4; 9 positions agree with TRBD1. Per the germline V gene, CDR1 is SGHRS and CDR2 is YFSETQ. V dropped 4 bases and J dropped 6; count of bases not matched to a gene: 7. The length of the CDR3 is 15 residues. The CDR3 protein is CASSIGQGSYEKLFF. Here the CDR3 DNA reads TGCGCCAGCAGCATTGGACAGGGGTCATATGAAAAACTGTTTTTT.

This chain links TRBV5-1 with TRBJ2-2; TRBD2 matches 7 bases. The CDR3 is made up of 16 amino acids. The V gene's germline CDR1 is SGHRS and CDR2 YFSETQ. V lost 1 base, J lost 2 bases, and 5 bases stayed unmatched. CDR3 sequence: CASSLLGGSNTGELFF. CDR3 DNA: TGCGCCAGCAGCTTGCTCGGCGGGAGCAACACCGGGGAGCTGTTTTTT.

The CDR3 DNA sequence: TGCGCCAGCAGCTTCCGGGGAGCGGGAGCCGGAGATACGCAGTATTTT. It encodes CASSFRGAGAGDTQYF. The chain uses TRBV5-1 and TRBJ2-3; 8 nucleotides line up with TRBD2. The germline gives CDR1 SGHRS, CDR2 YFSETQ. After removal of 2 bases from V and 5 bases from J, the junction contained 10 bases not matched to a gene. This CDR3 has 16 residues.

The chain combines TRBV3-1 (or the pseudogene TRBV3-2) with TRBJ2-5; TRBD2 is a possible D gene (5 bases). Trimming stripped 1 base from V and 5 bases from J, with 8 bases between. The CDR3 sequence is 13 residues long. From germline, CDR1 is LGHDT and CDR2 YNNKEL (reference sequence). The CDR3 nucleotides are TGTGCCAGCAGCCAAGTGTCGGGGGAGACCCAGTACTTC. This codes for CASSQVSGETQYF.

V and J are TRBV29-1 and TRBJ2-1, with 9 bases fitting TRBD1. This CDR3 is 13 amino acids long. J gave up 6 bases and V 7 bases, and 7 bases lay outside the gene matches. Germline V lookup: CDR1 SQVTM, CDR2 ANQGSEA. The CDR3 spells CSAADRGVNEQFF. CDR3 nucleotide sequence: TGCAGCGCCGCGGACAGGGGAGTCAATGAGCAGTTCTTC.

V usage is TRBV24-1 and J usage is TRBJ2-5; D is unresolved. The ends were cut back, 5 bases at V and 5 bases at J, with 11 bases in the middle. The germline V gene has CDR1 KGHDR and CDR2 SFDVKD. The CDR3 extends over 13 amino acids. This CDR3 is CATSVLTRETQYF. In DNA, the CDR3 is TGTGCCACCAGTGTTTTAACACGCGAGACCCAGTACTTC.

The CDR3 loop is CASRETGGGYTF. Written as DNA, the CDR3 is TGTGCCAGCAGAGAAACAGGGGGAGGCTACACCTTC. The rearrangement joins TRBV6-6 to TRBJ1-2, with 8 bases that match TRBD1. The CDR3 sequence is 12 residues long. Germline V lookup: CDR1 MNHNY, CDR2 SVGAGI (reference sequence). The V and J ends lost 6 bases and 8 bases, in that order; junction bases with no gene match: 5.